These 20 T cell receptor beta chains share one sample of origin, sequenced in a study of T cells after yellow fever vaccination. TCRdb analysed the 5' RACE reads with MiXCR anew, one entry per CDR3 protein. The table records more than 20,000 distinct CDR3 sequences, around 5.2% of them present only once. The starting material was PBMCs, either bulk or a sorted T-cell subset (CD4+, CD8+, memory, or dextramer-sorted; not recorded which), obtained more than 40 days after the first yellow fever vaccination. The receptors here all came from a man younger than 30 who received the YFV17D yellow fever vaccine.

This clonotype was seen repeatedly, ten times or more. V gene TRBV7-2 combines with J gene TRBJ1-2; 8 bases agree with TRBD1. Germline loops: CDR1 SGHTA, CDR2 FQGNSA. V dropped 5 bases and J dropped 8; count of bases not matched to a gene: 7. The CDR3 has 13 residues. In nucleotides, the CDR3 is TGTGCCAGCAGCCCCGGGACAGGAGAAGGCTACACCTTC. It specifies CASSPGTGEGYTF. Together with reference TRBV7-2 and TRBJ1-2, the CDR3 gives the full variable domain: GAGVSQSPSNKVTEKGKDVELRCDPISGHTALYWYRQSLGQGLEFLIYFQGNSAPDKSGLPSDRFSAERTGGSVSTLTIQRTQQEDSAVYLCASSPGTGEGYTFGSGTRLTVV.

This clonotype has a count of ten or more. The J gene is TRBJ2-3, the V gene TRBV1. TRBV1 is recorded as a pseudogene. This CDR3 spans 15 amino acids. DNA for the CDR3: TGCACCAGCAGCCATGAAGAAGGTCCCACAGATACGCAGTATTTT. Encoded protein: CTSSHEEGPTDTQYF.

This clonotype was counted many times. The V and J genes are TRBV20-1 and TRBJ2-7; D is unresolved. The germline gives CDR1 DFQATT, CDR2 SNEGSKA (reference sequence). This CDR3 is 13 amino acids long. Here the CDR3 reads CRERSDTDYEQYF. For the CDR3, the DNA is TGCAGGGAGAGGAGTGACACGGACTACGAGCAGTACTTC.

This clonotype was found many times. V and J are TRBV20-1 and TRBJ1-6; D uncertain. V lost 6 bases and J 0 bases, leaving 6 bases between the germline ends. From germline, CDR1 is DFQATT and CDR2 SNEGSKA (reference sequence). The CDR3 runs to 13 residues. The CDR3 coding sequence is TGCAGTGCGCGGAGCTCCTATAATTCACCCCTCCACTTT. Translation: CSARSSYNSPLHF.

This clonotype was observed many times. The chain is built from TRBV20-1 and TRBJ1-1, with D hard to call. V lost 3 bases and J 1 base, leaving 3 bases between the germline ends. The CDR3 spans 11 residues. The germline V gene has CDR1 DFQATT and CDR2 SNEGSKA (reference sequence). The CDR3 is CSASKNTEAFF. The CDR3, as DNA: TGCAGTGCTAGTAAGAACACTGAAGCTTTCTTT.

There are many counts of this clonotype. The chain recombines TRBV7-9 with TRBJ2-3, with no clear D. Germline-derived CDR1 and CDR2 are SEHNR and FQNEAQ (reference sequence). This CDR3 comprises 11 residues. V was shortened by 3 bases and J by 3 bases, with 1 base between the two germline ends. The CDR3, as DNA: TGTGCCAGCAGCTTTACAGATACGCAGTATTTT. Translated, it gives CASSFTDTQYF.

This clonotype has at least ten counts. The rearrangement links TRBV2 to TRBJ2-5; D is unresolved. Per germline, CDR1 SNHLY and CDR2 FYNNEI. CDR3 length: 11 amino acids. Trimming took off 8 bases at V and 5 bases at J, with 9 bases between the two ends. CDR3 loop: CASSLKETQYF. CDR3 nucleotides: TGTGCCAGCTCCTTAAAGGAGACCCAGTACTTC.

The J gene is TRBJ1-3, the V gene TRBV18; the match to TRBD1 covers 7 bases. This CDR3 region has 17 residues. V dropped 3 bases and J dropped 0; count of bases not matched to a gene: 8. Germline CDR1 reads KGHSH; CDR2 reads LQKENI. The CDR3 here is CASSPFEGATSGNTIYF. The CDR3 DNA reads TGTGCCAGCTCACCTTTTGAGGGGGCCACCTCTGGAAACACCATATATTTT.

With respect to this clonotype: At one boundary the junction diverges from the germline segment, which might be a read error. V usage is TRBV3-1 and J usage is TRBJ1-4; D not certain. The germline gives CDR1 LGHDT, CDR2 YNNKEL (reference sequence). The CDR3 sequence is 15 residues long. Here the CDR3 reads CATSQDSQDTEKLFF. For the CDR3, the DNA is TGTGCCACCAGCCAAGATTCGCAGGATACTGAAAAACTGTTTTTT.

Concerning this clonotype: Since a much larger clone is just one base distant, this may be a read error. The J gene is TRBJ1-1, the V gene TRBV7-3; D is perhaps TRBD1 (6 bases). CDR3 length equals 12 residues. The ends were cut back, 5 bases at V and 8 bases at J, with 12 bases in the middle. Per the germline V gene, CDR1 is SGHTA and CDR2 is FQGTGA. The chain's CDR3 is CASSVTGVEAFF. The CDR3 DNA follows: TGTGCCAGCAGCGTGACAGGAGTAGAAGCTTTCTTT.

This clonotype came up many times. The gene calls are TRBV15 and TRBJ2-7; TRBD2 might be the D (6 bases). The germline V gene encodes CDR1 LNHNV and CDR2 YYDKDF (reference sequence). The CDR3 length is 13 residues. With 0 bases removed from V and 6 bases from J, the gap between germline ends came to 9 bases. CDR3: CATSRDLEGEQYF. CDR3 nucleotides: TGTGCCACCAGCAGAGATCTGGAGGGCGAGCAGTACTTC.

The sample holds many counts of this clonotype. The chain employs TRBV7-2 and TRBJ1-2; no reliable D call. The CDR3 has 12 amino acids. V was pared by 5 bases and J by 5 bases, with 9 bases between. The germline V gene has CDR1 SGHTA and CDR2 FQGNSA. CDR3 sequence reads: CASSQQPYGYTF. CDR3 coding DNA: TGTGCCAGCAGCCAACAACCATATGGCTACACCTTC.

In this sample, this clonotype turned up a few times. The chain has TRBV11-2 and TRBJ2-5, with 9 bases that match TRBD2. This CDR3 region has 19 residues. The germline V gene encodes CDR1 SGHAT and CDR2 FQNNGV. The junction had 17 bases not matched to a gene; V was cut back by 1 base and J by 5 bases. DNA of the CDR3: TGTGCCAGCAGCTTAGGGGTTTCTTTTGGCGGGGGGGCCGGGGAGACCCAGTACTTC. Its translation: CASSLGVSFGGGAGETQYF.

This clonotype was seen many times. The CDR3 DNA sequence: TGTGCCAGCAGCCCGCGGGGGGACAGCTCCTACAATGAGCAGTTCTTC. Translated, it gives CASSPRGDSSYNEQFF. The chain carries TRBV11-2 and TRBJ2-1, with a weak D call TRBD2 (8 bases). This CDR3 has 16 residues. Germline assignment: CDR1 SGHAT and CDR2 FQNNGV. Trimming shortened V by 5 bases and J by 0 bases, and 14 bases separated the two germline ends.

Many counts were recorded for this clonotype. The chain is built from TRBV7-2 and TRBJ1-1; D might be TRBD1 (5 bases). The length of the CDR3 is 13 residues. The V end was cut by 0 bases, the J end by 8 bases, with 10 bases between. CDR1 SGHTA and CDR2 FQGNSA come from the germline V gene. The CDR3 here is CASSLALGGEAFF. The CDR3 coding sequence is TGTGCCAGCAGCTTAGCGCTGGGGGGAGAAGCTTTCTTT.

This clonotype was detected many times. V is TRBV11-1 and J is TRBJ2-1; 7 nucleotides agree with TRBD2. The CDR3 extends over 18 amino acids. J gave up 0 bases and V 5 bases, and 13 bases lay outside the gene matches. The germline V gene encodes CDR1 SGHAT and CDR2 FQDESV (reference sequence). In DNA, the CDR3 is TGTGCCAGCAGCCAACCACGCGGGGGAGGCAGCTCCTACAATGAGCAGTTCTTC. Amino acids: CASSQPRGGGSSYNEQFF.

This clonotype has a count of ten or more. The chain joins TRBV7-2 to TRBJ1-3; D might be TRBD1 (6 bases). Trimming removed 2 bases at V and 1 base at J, with 12 bases between. Germline CDR1 is SGHTA and CDR2 is FQGNSA. This CDR3 region has 16 residues. The CDR3, as DNA: TGTGCCAGCAGCTTACCCCACCAGGGGTCTGGAAACACCATATATTTT. This translates into CASSLPHQGSGNTIYF.

In DNA form, the CDR3 reads TGTGCCAGCAGCACCCAAGCCGGGGGAGGGCAGCCCCAGCATTTT. It codes for CASSTQAGGGQPQHF. This rearrangement joins TRBV3-1 to TRBJ1-5; D perhaps matches TRBD1 (5 bases). Trimming cost V 5 bases and J 7 bases, with 18 bases left between them. The CDR3 length is 15 residues. Germline V lookup: CDR1 LGHDT, CDR2 YNNKEL (reference sequence).

At least ten counts were recorded for this clonotype. This chain connects TRBV5-1 to TRBJ1-5; perhaps TRBD1 as D (6 bases). This CDR3 spans 15 amino acids. Trimming pared 4 bases from V and 7 bases from J, leaving 18 bases between. The germline V gene has CDR1 SGHRS and CDR2 YFSETQ. The CDR3 sequence is CASSVGTGYGQPQHF. CDR3 coding DNA: TGCGCCAGCAGCGTCGGAACAGGGTATGGACAGCCCCAGCATTTT.

As to this clonotype: A read error may explain this, as a much larger clone is one base away. The V and J genes are TRBV18 and TRBJ1-6; D gene ambiguous. The CDR3 runs to 13 residues. Germline V CDR1 and CDR2: KGHSH, LQKENI. CDR3: CPSSRAAHSPLHF. DNA for the CDR3: TGTCCCAGCTCACGGGCCGCTCATTCACCCCTCCACTTT.